This TCR beta chain emerged from a study of blood T cell repertoires in COVID-19. Profiled with immunoSEQ multiplex PCR; TCRdb holds only in-frame clones, not every one. The data contain 150,000 to 180,000 clones, around 85% of them singletons. V was pared by 4 bases and J by 3 bases, with 10 bases between. The CDR3 consists of 15 residues. Germline CDR1 and CDR2: MGHRA and YSYEKL. The specimen sequenced was peripheral blood. This chain links TRBV4-1 with TRBJ1-6; D remains unclear. The sequence derives from a man between 60 and 75 years old with COVID-19, enrolled during active disease. CDR3 residues: CASSLTEVYNSPLHF. The CDR3 coding sequence is TGCGCCAGCAGCCTTACAGAAGTCTATAATTCACCCCTCCACTTT.